This T cell receptor (beta chain) appears in the sequencing data of a study of blood T cell repertoires in COVID-19. Unmatched junction bases numbered 5, after V lost 2 bases and J lost 4 bases. CDR1 and CDR2 from the germline V gene are MNHEY and SVGEGT. The CDR3 consists of 14 residues. Profiled with immunoSEQ multiplex PCR; TCRdb holds only in-frame clones, not every one. The table includes approximately 240,000 clones, 83% detected once. Seattle researchers signed up patients amid active infection and tracked them longitudinally. The chain is built from TRBV6-2 or TRBV6-3 and TRBJ2-7; TRBD1 matches at 7 bases. The TCR was taken from a woman aged 30 to 39 with COVID-19, enrolled during active disease. Material for sequencing was peripheral blood. CDR3 coding DNA: TGTGCCAGCAGTTACATGGGACAGCGTTACGAGCAGTACTTC. Protein product: CASSYMGQRYEQYF.